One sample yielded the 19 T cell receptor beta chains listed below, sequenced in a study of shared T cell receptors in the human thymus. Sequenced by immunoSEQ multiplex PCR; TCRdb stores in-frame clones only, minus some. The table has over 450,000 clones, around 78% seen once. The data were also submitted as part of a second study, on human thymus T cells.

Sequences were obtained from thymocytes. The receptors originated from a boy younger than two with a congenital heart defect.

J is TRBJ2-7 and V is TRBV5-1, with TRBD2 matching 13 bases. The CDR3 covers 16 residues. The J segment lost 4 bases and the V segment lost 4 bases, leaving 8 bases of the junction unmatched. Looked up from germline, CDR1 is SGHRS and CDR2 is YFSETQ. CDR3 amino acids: CASSGTSGIESYEQYF. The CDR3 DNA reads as TGCGCCAGCAGCGGGACTAGCGGGATCGAGTCTTACGAGCAGTACTTC.

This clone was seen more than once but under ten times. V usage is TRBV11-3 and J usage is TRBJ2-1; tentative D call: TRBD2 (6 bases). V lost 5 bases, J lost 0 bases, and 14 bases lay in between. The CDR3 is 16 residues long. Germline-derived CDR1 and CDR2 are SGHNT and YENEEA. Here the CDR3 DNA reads TGTGCCAGCAGCCCGGGCGGGGTAAGCTCCTACAATGAGCAGTTCTTC. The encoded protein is CASSPGGVSSYNEQFF.

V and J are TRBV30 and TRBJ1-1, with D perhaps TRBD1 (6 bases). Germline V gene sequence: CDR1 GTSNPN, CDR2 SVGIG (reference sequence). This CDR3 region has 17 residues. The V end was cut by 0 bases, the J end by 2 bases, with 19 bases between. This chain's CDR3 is CAWSVLGQGPLNTEAFF. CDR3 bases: TGTGCCTGGAGTGTACTCGGGCAGGGGCCCCTAAACACTGAAGCTTTCTTT.

CDR3 region: CASSSLRGEDEKLFF. CDR3 bases: TGTGCCAGCAGCTCGCTCAGGGGGGAGGATGAAAAACTGTTTTTT. The chain links TRBV13 to TRBJ1-4; 7 bases fit TRBD1. Trimming at V came to 4 bases and at J to 6 bases, leaving 8 bases not matched to a gene. CDR1 is PRHDT, CDR2 FYEKMQ, per germline (reference sequence). The CDR3 extends over 15 amino acids.

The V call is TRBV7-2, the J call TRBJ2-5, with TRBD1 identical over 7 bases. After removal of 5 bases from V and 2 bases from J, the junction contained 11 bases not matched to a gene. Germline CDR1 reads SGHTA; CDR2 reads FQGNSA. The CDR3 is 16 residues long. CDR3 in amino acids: CASSQSVDRVQETQYF. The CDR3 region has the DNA TGTGCCAGCAGCCAATCGGTCGACAGGGTTCAAGAGACCCAGTACTTC.

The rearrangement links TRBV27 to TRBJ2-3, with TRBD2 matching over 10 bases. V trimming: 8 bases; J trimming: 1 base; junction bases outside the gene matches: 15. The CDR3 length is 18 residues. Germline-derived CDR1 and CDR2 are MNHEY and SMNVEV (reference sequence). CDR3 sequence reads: CASQPGLAATSGTDTQYF. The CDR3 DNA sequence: TGTGCCAGCCAGCCCGGACTAGCGGCAACCTCCGGCACAGATACGCAGTATTTT.

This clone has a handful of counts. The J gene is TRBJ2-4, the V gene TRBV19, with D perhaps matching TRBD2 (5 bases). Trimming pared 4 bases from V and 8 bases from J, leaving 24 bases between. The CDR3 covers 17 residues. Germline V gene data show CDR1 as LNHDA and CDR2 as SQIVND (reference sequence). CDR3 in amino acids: CASSTPHAAREWDIQYF. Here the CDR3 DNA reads TGTGCCAGTAGTACGCCCCACGCAGCAAGGGAGTGGGACATTCAGTACTTC. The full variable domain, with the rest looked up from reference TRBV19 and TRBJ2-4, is DGGITQSPKYLFRKEGQNVTLSCEQNLNHDAMYWYRQDPGQGLRLIYYSQIVNDFQKGDIAEGYSVSREKKESFPLTVTSAQKNPTAFYLCASSTPHAAREWDIQYFGAGTRLSVL.

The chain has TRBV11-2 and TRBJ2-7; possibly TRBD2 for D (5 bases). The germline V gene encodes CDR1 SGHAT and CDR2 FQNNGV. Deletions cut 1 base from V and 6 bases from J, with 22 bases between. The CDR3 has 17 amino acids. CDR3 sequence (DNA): TGTGCCAGCAGCTTAGTGGTTGGGCGACTACTGATGTTCGAGCAGTACTTC. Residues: CASSLVVGRLLMFEQYF.

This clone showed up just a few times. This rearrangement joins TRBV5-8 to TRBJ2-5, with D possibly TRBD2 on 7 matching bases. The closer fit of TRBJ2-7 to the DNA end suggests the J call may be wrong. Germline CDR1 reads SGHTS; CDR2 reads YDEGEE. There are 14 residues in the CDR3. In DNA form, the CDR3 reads TGTGCCAGCAGCTTGGAGCGGGACACCTACGAGCAGTACTTC. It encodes CASSLERDTYEQYF.

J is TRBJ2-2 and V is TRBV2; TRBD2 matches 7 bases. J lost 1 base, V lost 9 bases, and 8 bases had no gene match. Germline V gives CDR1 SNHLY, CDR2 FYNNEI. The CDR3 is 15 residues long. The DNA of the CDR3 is TGTGCCAGAACCCCCAGCGGGATGAACACCGGGGAGCTGTTTTTT. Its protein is CARTPSGMNTGELFF.

Here the CDR3 DNA reads TGTGCCAGCAGTGAACAGGCTAGCGGGAGGGCCCCGGGGGAGCTGTTTTTT. It encodes CASSEQASGRAPGELFF. The rearrangement joins TRBV2 to TRBJ2-2, with 12 bases matching TRBD2. Germline trimming cut 2 bases from V and 8 bases from J; bases unmatched to any gene: 9. From germline, CDR1 is SNHLY and CDR2 FYNNEI. This CDR3 is built from 17 residues.

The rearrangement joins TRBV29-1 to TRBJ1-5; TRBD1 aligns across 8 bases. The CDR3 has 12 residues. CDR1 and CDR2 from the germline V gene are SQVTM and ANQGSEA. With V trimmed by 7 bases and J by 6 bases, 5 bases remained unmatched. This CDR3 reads CSAQGAGQPQHF. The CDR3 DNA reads TGCAGCGCCCAGGGGGCAGGTCAGCCCCAGCATTTT.

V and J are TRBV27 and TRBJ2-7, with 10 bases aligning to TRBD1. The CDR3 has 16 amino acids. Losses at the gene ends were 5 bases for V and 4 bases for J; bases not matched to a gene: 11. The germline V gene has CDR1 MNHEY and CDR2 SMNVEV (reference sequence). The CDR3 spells CASSRQGALYPYEQYF. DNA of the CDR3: TGTGCCAGCAGTCGACAGGGGGCCCTTTATCCATACGAGCAGTACTTC.

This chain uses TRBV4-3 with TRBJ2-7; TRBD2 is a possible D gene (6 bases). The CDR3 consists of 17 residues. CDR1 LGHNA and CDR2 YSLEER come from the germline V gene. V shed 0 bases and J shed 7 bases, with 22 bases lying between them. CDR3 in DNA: TGCGCCAGCAGCCAAGAAGTAGTAGCGGAACTGCGGTGGGAGCAGTACTTC. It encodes CASSQEVVAELRWEQYF.

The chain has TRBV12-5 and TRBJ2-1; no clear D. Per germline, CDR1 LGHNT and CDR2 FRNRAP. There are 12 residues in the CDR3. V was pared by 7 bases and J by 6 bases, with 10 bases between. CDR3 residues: CASAPFVNEQFF. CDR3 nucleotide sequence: TGTGCTAGTGCCCCGTTTGTCAATGAGCAGTTCTTC.

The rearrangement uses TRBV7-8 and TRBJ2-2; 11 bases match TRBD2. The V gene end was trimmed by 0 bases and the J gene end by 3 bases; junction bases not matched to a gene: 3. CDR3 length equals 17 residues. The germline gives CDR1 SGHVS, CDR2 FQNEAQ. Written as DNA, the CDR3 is TGTGCCAGCAGCTTAGCGCCGGGACTAGCGGACACCGGGGAGCTGTTTTTT. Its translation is CASSLAPGLADTGELFF.

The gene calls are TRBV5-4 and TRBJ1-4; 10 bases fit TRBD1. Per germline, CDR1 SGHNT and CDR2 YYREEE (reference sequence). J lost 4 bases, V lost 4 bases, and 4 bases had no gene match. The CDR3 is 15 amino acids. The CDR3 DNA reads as TGTGCCAGCAGCCCAGGGACAGGGGATAATGAAAAACTGTTTTTT. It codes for CASSPGTGDNEKLFF. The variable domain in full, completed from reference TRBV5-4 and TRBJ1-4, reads ETGVTQSPTHLIKTRGQQVTLRCSSQSGHNTVSWYQQALGQGPQFIFQYYREEENGRGNFPPRFSGLQFPNYSSELNVNALELDDSALYLCASSPGTGDNEKLFFGSGTQLSVL.

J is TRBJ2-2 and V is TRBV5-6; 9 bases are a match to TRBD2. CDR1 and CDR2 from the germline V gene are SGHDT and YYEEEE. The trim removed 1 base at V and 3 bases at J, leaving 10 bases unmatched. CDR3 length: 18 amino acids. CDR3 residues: CASSLCRAGGKDTGELFF. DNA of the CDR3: TGTGCCAGCAGCTTGTGTAGGGCGGGAGGGAAAGACACCGGGGAGCTGTTTTTT.

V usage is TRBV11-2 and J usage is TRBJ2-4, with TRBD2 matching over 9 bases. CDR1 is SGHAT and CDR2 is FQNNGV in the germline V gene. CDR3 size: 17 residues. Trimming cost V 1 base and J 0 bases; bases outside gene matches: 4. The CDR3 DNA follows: TGTGCCAGCAGCTTAGGAGCGGGAGGTATAGCCAAAAACATTCAGTACTTC. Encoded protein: CASSLGAGGIAKNIQYF.